The text below deals with one T cell receptor beta chain. The antigen remains undetermined. This sample's treatment: about 20 received Ad26.COV2.S at low or high dose, single or two shots; roughly five received placebo; per-sample allocation not given. Sampling took place 63 days after the first vaccine or placebo injection. These data are taken from a study of Ad26.COV2.S vaccination and SARS-CoV-2 variants. Study summary: This donor came from the COV1001 trial of Ad26.COV2.S. In the study, Ad26.COV2.S was injected intramuscularly once, or twice 56 days apart. Study-wide results and caveats: Recipients of either vaccine or placebo displayed similar breadth of non-spike TCRs.

Sequenced by immunoSEQ multiplex PCR; TCRdb stores in-frame clones only, minus some. The sample records just over 350,000 clones, more than 75% being singletons. This sample comprised peripheral blood, obtained in a trial of Ad26.COV2.S vaccine versus placebo. The source of this sequence is a person between 18 and 65 years old who received the Ad26.COV2.S COVID-19 vaccine or a placebo.

CDR3 in DNA: TGCGCCAGCAGTGAGTCTCCAGGGGAAACCGGGGAGCTGTTTTTT. Encoded protein: CASSESPGETGELFF. This chain links TRBV10-2 with TRBJ2-2; TRBD1 might be the D (6 bases). V lost 0 bases to trimming and J lost 5 bases, with 10 bases between them. The CDR3 is made up of 15 amino acids. Looked up from germline, CDR1 is WSHSY and CDR2 is SAAADI.